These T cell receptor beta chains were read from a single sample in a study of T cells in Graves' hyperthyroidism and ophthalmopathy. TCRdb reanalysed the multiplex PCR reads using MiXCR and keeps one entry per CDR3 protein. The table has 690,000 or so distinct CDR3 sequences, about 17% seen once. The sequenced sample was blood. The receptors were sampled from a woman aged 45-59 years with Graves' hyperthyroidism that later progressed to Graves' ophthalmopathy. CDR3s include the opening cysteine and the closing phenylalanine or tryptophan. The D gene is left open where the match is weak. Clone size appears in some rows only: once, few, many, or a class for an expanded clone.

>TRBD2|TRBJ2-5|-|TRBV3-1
TGTGCCAGCAGCCCGGGAGGGCGGGGGGGCCGAGGAGAGACCCAGTACTTC
CASSPGGRGGRGETQYF
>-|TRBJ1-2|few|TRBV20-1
TGCAGTGCTTACTGGGGGAAGGCGTATGGCTACACCTTC
CSAYWGKAYGYTF
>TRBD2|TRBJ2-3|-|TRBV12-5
TGTGCTAGTGGTTTGTTTGTGTGGGGCGGGAGGATGGATACGCAGTATTTT
CASGLFVWGGRMDTQYF
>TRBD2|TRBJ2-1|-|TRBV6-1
TGTGCCACCCGACTAGCGGGGAGATACAATGAGCAGTTCTTC
CATRLAGRYNEQFF
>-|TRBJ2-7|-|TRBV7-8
TGTGCCAGCAGCTTAGTTCACAGCTTTTACGAGCAGTACTTC
CASSLVHSFYEQYF
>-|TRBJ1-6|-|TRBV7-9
TGTGCCAGCAGCTACAGGGCTGGGTCGTCACCCCTCCACTTT
CASSYRAGSSPLHF
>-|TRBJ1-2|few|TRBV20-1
TGCAGTGCTAGTCCCCGGGAGCGTGGCTACACCTTC
CSASPRERGYTF
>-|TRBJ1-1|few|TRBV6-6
TGTGCCAGCAGTTACTCTGGAATACGGGAGCACACTGAAGCTTTCTTT
CASSYSGIREHTEAFF
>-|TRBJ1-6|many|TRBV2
TGTGCCAGCAGTGGTGGGGTTACAGATAATTCACCCCTCCACTTT
CASSGGVTDNSPLHF
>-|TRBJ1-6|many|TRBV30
TGTGCCTGGAGTTCGGGAAATTCACCCCTCCACTTT
CAWSSGNSPLHF
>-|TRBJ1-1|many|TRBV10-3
TGTGCCATCACGCCAGGTCGGGACACTGAAGCTTTCTTT
CAITPGRDTEAFF
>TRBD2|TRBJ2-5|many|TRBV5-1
TGCGCCAGCAGCTTGCCGACTAGCTTGGATGAGACCCAGTACTTC
CASSLPTSLDETQYF
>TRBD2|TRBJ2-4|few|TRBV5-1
TGCGCCAGCAGCTTGGGACTAGCGGGGGGGCTCAAAAACATTCAGTACTTC
CASSLGLAGGLKNIQYF
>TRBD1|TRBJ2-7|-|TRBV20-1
TGCAGTGCTAGCGGTCGGGACAGGCAGCTTGTCTACGAGCAGTACTTC
CSASGRDRQLVYEQYF
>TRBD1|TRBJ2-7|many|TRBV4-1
TGCGCCAGCAGCCCCGGACAGGGTCCTTCCTACGAGCAGTACTTC
CASSPGQGPSYEQYF
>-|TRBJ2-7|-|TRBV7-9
TGTGCCAGCAGCTTAGGCGTGGGTTTCGACGAGCAGTACTTC
CASSLGVGFDEQYF
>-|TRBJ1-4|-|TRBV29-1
TGCAGCGTGGCGAGGAATGAAAAACTGTTTTTT
CSVARNEKLFF
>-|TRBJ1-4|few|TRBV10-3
TGTGCCATCAGTGAGTCGACACCAACTAATGAAAAACTGTTTTTT
CAISESTPTNEKLFF
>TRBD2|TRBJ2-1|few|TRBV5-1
TGCGCCAGCAGCTTGGATGGGGGGGTTCCCTACAATGAGCAGTTCTTC
CASSLDGGVPYNEQFF
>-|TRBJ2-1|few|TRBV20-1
TGCAGTCGAACAGGAAGCTCCTACAATGAGCAGTTCTTC
CSRTGSSYNEQFF
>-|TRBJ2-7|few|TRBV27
TGTGCCAGCAGTTTATCGGGACCCAACTACGAGCAGTACTTC
CASSLSGPNYEQYF
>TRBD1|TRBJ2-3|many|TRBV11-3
TGTGCCAGCAGCTTAGATTCGACTACAGGGGGCAAAAGCACAGATACGCAGTATTTT
CASSLDSTTGGKSTDTQYF
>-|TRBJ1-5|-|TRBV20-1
TGCAGTGCTAGAGGGCAGGACAATCAGCCCCAGCATTTT
CSARGQDNQPQHF
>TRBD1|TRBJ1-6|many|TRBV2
TGTGCCAGCAGGCCCGGGACAGGGGATAATTCACCCCTCCACTTT
CASRPGTGDNSPLHF
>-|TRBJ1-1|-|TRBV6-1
TGTGCCAGCAGTGAATACGGGCGGGCGGACACTGAAGCTTTCTTT
CASSEYGRADTEAFF
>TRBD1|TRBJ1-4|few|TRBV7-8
TGTGCCAGCAGCTGGGACAGGGTGAATGAAAAACTGTTTTTT
CASSWDRVNEKLFF
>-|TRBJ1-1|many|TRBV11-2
TGTGCCAGCAGCTTAGGACAACGTAACACTGAAGCTTTCTTT
CASSLGQRNTEAFF
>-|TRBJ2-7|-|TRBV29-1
TGCAGCGTTAAGTCGGGGTACGAGCAGTACTTC
CSVKSGYEQYF
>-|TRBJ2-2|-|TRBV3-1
TGTGCCAGCAGCCAAGTTTTGGGGAGGAACACCGGGGAGCTGTTTTTT
CASSQVLGRNTGELFF
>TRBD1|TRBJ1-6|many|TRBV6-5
TGTGCCAGCAGTTACTCAGGACAGGGGTTCGATTCACCCCTCCACTTT
CASSYSGQGFDSPLHF
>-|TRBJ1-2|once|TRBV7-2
TGTGCCAGCAGCTTAGTTTCAGAAAACTATGGCTACACCTTC
CASSLVSENYGYTF
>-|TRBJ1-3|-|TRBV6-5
TGTGCCAGCAGTTACGACAGCTATGGAAACACCATATATTTT
CASSYDSYGNTIYF
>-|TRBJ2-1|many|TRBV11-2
TGTGCCAGCAGCTTTTTAGGGCTTGGCGAGGAGCAGTTCTTC
CASSFLGLGEEQFF
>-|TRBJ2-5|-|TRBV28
TGTGCCAGCAAAAGTCCTCAAGAGACCCAGTACTTC
CASKSPQETQYF
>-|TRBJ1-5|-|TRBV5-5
TGTGCCAGCAGCTTGGAACCCGCCGGCCGATACCAGCATTTT
CASSLEPAGRYQHF
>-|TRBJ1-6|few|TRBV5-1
TGCGCCAGCAGCTTGGGGGACACTTCCTATAATTCACCCCTCCACTTT
CASSLGDTSYNSPLHF
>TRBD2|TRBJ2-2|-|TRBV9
TGTGCCAGCAGCGGGGGGGGGGTCGGGGAGCTGTTTTTT
CASSGGGVGELFF
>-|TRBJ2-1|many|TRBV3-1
TGTGCCAGCAGCCAAGATCTGGGCTCCTACAATGAGCAGTTCTTC
CASSQDLGSYNEQFF
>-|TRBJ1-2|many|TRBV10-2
TGCGCCAGCAGTGAGATTCGAGTACAACGGGATGGCTACACCTTC
CASSEIRVQRDGYTF
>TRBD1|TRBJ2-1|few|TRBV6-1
TGTGCCAGCAGGGCATTTGGGACAGGGAGCTCCTACAATGAGCAGTTCTTC
CASRAFGTGSSYNEQFF
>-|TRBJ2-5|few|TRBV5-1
TGCGCCAGCAGTCTGACATATATCCCGAGTAATCAGTACTTC
CASSLTYIPSNQYF
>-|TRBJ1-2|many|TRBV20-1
TGCAGTGCGCCGCCCCTCGGCTACGGGACCCCTAGGGGCTACACCTTC
CSAPPLGYGTPRGYTF
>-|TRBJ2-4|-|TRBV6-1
TGTGCCAGCACGCCCAGCTCAACAGCAAACATTCAGTACTTC
CASTPSSTANIQYF
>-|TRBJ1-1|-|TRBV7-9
TGTGCCAGCAACCGACTAGCGAACACTGAAGCTTTCTTT
CASNRLANTEAFF
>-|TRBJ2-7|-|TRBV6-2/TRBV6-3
TGTGCCAGCAGAACGGGACGTCTAAGTAACGAGCAGTACTTC
CASRTGRLSNEQYF
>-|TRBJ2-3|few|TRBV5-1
TGCGCCAGCTCCCCGAGTTTCACAGATACGCAGTATTTT
CASSPSFTDTQYF